This record covers a single T cell receptor beta chain. Sequencing used immunoSEQ multiplex PCR; TCRdb keeps in-frame clones, though not all of them. The sample holds 55,000 to 75,000 clones, 90% to 95% seen once. This record belongs to a study of shared T cell receptors in the human thymus. J lost 3 bases, V lost 3 bases, and 4 bases had no gene match. The V gene's germline CDR1 is SGHTS and CDR2 YDEGEE. The CDR3 sequence is 16 residues long. This rearrangement joins TRBV5-8 to TRBJ2-1; 12 bases align to TRBD2. The TCR comes from a human donor. Specimen: thymocytes. The CDR3 DNA sequence: TGTGCCAGCAGCTCATCTAGCGGGGGGGGCTACAATGAGCAGTTCTTC. Encoded protein: CASSSSSGGGYNEQFF.